The 12 T cell receptor beta chains given below trace back to one sample, sequenced in a study of cytomegalovirus exposure and HLA in healthy donors. A multiplex PCR was run with 60 Vbeta primers and 13 Jbeta primers. Data came from immunoSEQ multiplex PCR; TCRdb stores just in-frame clones and leaves some out. This sample has some 170,000 clones, with about three quarters found just once. Sequenced sample: PBMCs. The receptors come from a woman between 25 and 40 years old in good health and CMV-seronegative.

The chain employs TRBV10-3 and TRBJ1-5, with TRBD1 as a possible D gene (6 bases). The length of the CDR3 is 18 residues. V was shortened by 3 bases and J by 4 bases, with 22 bases between the two germline ends. Germline lookup yields CDR1 ENHRY and CDR2 SYGVKD. Written as DNA, the CDR3 is TGTGCCATCAGTGAAGGGGTCACGGGAATAGGGGGAAATCAGCCCCAGCATTTT. Its protein is CAISEGVTGIGGNQPQHF.

The rearrangement uses TRBV28 and TRBJ2-3, with D tentatively TRBD2 (5 bases). V was pared by 1 base and J by 5 bases, with 13 bases between. There are 15 residues in the CDR3. Looked up from germline, CDR1 is MDHEN and CDR2 is SYDVKM. CDR3 in amino acids: CASSLFPGRGDTQYF. The CDR3 nucleotides read TGTGCCAGCAGTTTATTTCCGGGCCGGGGAGATACGCAGTATTTT.

This clone was counted only a few times. This chain links TRBV6-4 with TRBJ1-1, with D possibly being TRBD1 (5 bases). Germline CDR1 is MRHNA and CDR2 is SNTAGT. This CDR3 region has 13 residues. Trimming removed 5 bases at V and 2 bases at J, with 9 bases between. In nucleotides, the CDR3 is TGTGCCAGCAGTAGAGACAGTAACACTGAAGCTTTCTTT. This codes for CASSRDSNTEAFF.

The chain uses TRBV4-2 and TRBJ2-7, with D hard to call. The CDR3 is 11 amino acids. Trimming pared 2 bases from V and 7 bases from J, leaving 6 bases between. Germline CDR1 reads LGHNA; CDR2 reads YNFKEQ. The CDR3 loop is CASSQYEEQYF. In DNA, the CDR3 is TGTGCCAGCAGCCAATACGAGGAGCAGTACTTC.

The chain uses TRBV15 and TRBJ2-1; 10 positions agree with TRBD1. The J segment lost 12 bases and the V segment lost 0 bases, leaving 5 bases of the junction unmatched. Germline lookup yields CDR1 LNHNV and CDR2 YYDKDF (reference sequence). The CDR3 has 14 residues. CDR3 DNA: TGTGCCACCAGCAGAGAGAGACAGGGGGCTTTGCAGTTCTTC. This codes for CATSRERQGALQFF.

V and J are TRBV7-9 and TRBJ2-1; the D is unclear. CDR1 is SEHNR, CDR2 FQNEAQ, per germline (reference sequence). Between the trimmed V and J ends, which lost 5 bases and 7 bases, there was a span of 3 bases. The CDR3 is made up of 10 amino acids. The chain's CDR3 is CASSPNEQFF. The CDR3 region has the DNA TGTGCCAGCAGCCCAAATGAGCAGTTCTTC.

J is TRBJ2-2 and V is TRBV30; 8 bases fit TRBD2. Looked up from germline, CDR1 is GTSNPN and CDR2 is SVGIG (reference sequence). The CDR3 sequence is 14 residues long. V shed 1 base, J shed 9 bases, and the junction held 7 bases outside the gene matches. Here the CDR3 DNA reads TGTGCCTGGAGTGCCGATAGCGGGGCCAGGGAGCTGTTTTTT. Its translation is CAWSADSGARELFF.

The chain carries TRBV28 and TRBJ2-1, with 9 nucleotides matching TRBD2. Trimming took 3 bases from V and 5 from J; bases not matched to a gene: 8. This CDR3 comprises 16 residues. In germline, CDR1 is MDHEN, CDR2 SYDVKM. This chain's CDR3 is CASSFSWTSVNNEQFF. CDR3 in DNA: TGTGCCAGCAGTTTTTCCTGGACTAGCGTAAACAATGAGCAGTTCTTC. Drawing the rest from reference TRBV28 and TRBJ2-1, the complete variable domain is DVKVTQSSRYLVKRTGEKVFLECVQDMDHENMFWYRQDPGLGLRLIYFSYDVKMKEKGDIPEGYSVSREKKERFSLILESASTNQTSMYLCASSFSWTSVNNEQFFGPGTRLTVL.

Notes on this clone: Within the sample, other DNA sequences also encode this same CDR3. V and J are TRBV15 and TRBJ2-5, with a tentative D call TRBD2 (6 bases). In germline, CDR1 is LNHNV, CDR2 YYDKDF (reference sequence). The CDR3 runs 15 residues. V was cut by 1 base and J by 5 bases, with 14 bases left in between. The CDR3 DNA reads as TGTGCCACCAGCAGAGCCCGGGGGTCTCAGGAGACCCAGTACTTC. Encoded protein: CATSRARGSQETQYF.

The table lists this clone with a count of one. This chain links TRBV4-3 with TRBJ2-3; a possible D gene is TRBD2 (6 bases). Germline V gene data show CDR1 as LGHNA and CDR2 as YSLEER. The ends were cut back, 0 bases at V and 0 bases at J, with 10 bases in the middle. This CDR3 comprises 16 residues. The CDR3 here is CASSQDGAGSTDTQYF. CDR3 sequence (DNA): TGCGCCAGCAGCCAAGATGGCGCGGGGAGCACAGATACGCAGTATTTT.

V is TRBV20-1 and J is TRBJ2-1, with D possibly matching TRBD2 (6 bases). Germline CDR1 reads DFQATT; CDR2 reads SNEGSKA (reference sequence). CDR3 length equals 11 residues. Trimming removed 3 bases from V and 7 bases from J, with 7 bases in between. The CDR3 loop reads CSAREGNEQFF. The CDR3 nucleotides are TGCAGTGCTAGGGAGGGGAATGAGCAGTTCTTC.

This clone occurred once. The chain joins TRBV4-3 to TRBJ2-1, with a tentative D call TRBD1 (5 bases). The germline CDR1 and CDR2 sequences are LGHNA and YSLEER. This CDR3 spans 13 amino acids. Trimming removed 0 bases from V and 10 bases from J, with 10 bases in between. Written as DNA, the CDR3 is TGCGCCAGCAGCCAAGACCCTAGACAGGAGCAGTTCTTC. Amino acid sequence: CASSQDPRQEQFF.